This TCR beta chain was sequenced in a study of shared clonotypes between healthy human individuals. The protocol was immunoSEQ multiplex PCR, while the TCRdb copy is restricted to in-frame clones and leaves out a portion. The repertoire has roughly 2.5 million clones, roughly nine tenths of them found once; the top ten carry about 0.13%. There are 16 residues in the CDR3. Germline CDR1 and CDR2: MGHRA and YSYEKL. Trimming cost V 1 base and J 5 bases; bases outside gene matches: 4. The sequence was collected from a man aged 18 to 29 in good health. Sequences were obtained from naive CD4+ T cells sorted from blood. Noted subset: CD45RA+ positively selected. This rearrangement joins TRBV4-1 to TRBJ2-1; 11 bases agree with TRBD2. The CDR3 nucleotides are TGCGCCAGCAGCCAAGTAGCGGGAGGGGGGGACAATGAGCAGTTCTTC. Its translation is CASSQVAGGGDNEQFF.